A single T cell receptor beta chain is shown here with its context. It lacks a known antigen. Base quality data are lacking; no much larger clone is found one base away. This record comes from a study of T cell responses to AZD1222 COVID-19 vaccine (dated by TCRdb to the early 2020s). Turning to the overall study: AZD1222 recipients with second doses at about 4 weeks or about 12 weeks were pooled, because spike-specific TCR depth and breadth did not differ between schedules. TCR sequencing was performed for more than 230 trial participants, of whom roughly 200 were given two doses of AZD1222 and some 26 were given two doses of MenACWY control vaccine. Trial participants were enrolled by age into 18-55, 56-69 and 70-plus year subgroups, with roughly 160, 29 and 62 TCR-sequenced participants respectively.

The time point label here, explained by the study, means: baseline before first vaccination. Samples from vaccinated people were obtained from the UK trials COV001 and COV002, which included a single-blind randomized controlled phase 2/3 trial of AZD1222 (ChAdOx1 nCoV-19) in healthy adults. For TCRbeta chain sequencing, PBMC samples from trial participants were taken at day 0 and at day 28 after the second dose. Broader findings and caveats from the paper: In the small 56-69-year group, the increase in depth fell short of significance, most likely because of low power. Because no day 14 peak-response samples were available, repertoires were characterized only after the peak T cell response. Most participants were white British and females outnumbered males, and the authors suggested that clonal diversity may have been underestimated. After two AZD1222 doses, both the breadth and the depth of spike-specific TCRs were significantly higher than at day 0 and than in MenACWY recipients. Nearly half of unique spike-specific TCRs reportedly recognized epitopes outside regions mutated in the B.1.351 and B.1.1.7 variants. Only five to seven AZD1222 recipients were SARS-CoV-2 seropositive at baseline, limiting conclusions about previously exposed vaccinees. CD4 TCRs associated with the vaccine covered the entire spike protein, and the dominant responses were in regions 160-218 and 743-854.

The germline V gene (reference sequence) gives CDR1 as GTSNPN and CDR2 as SVGIG. V is clipped by 2 bases and J by 7 bases, and the sequence between their germline boundaries is 12 bases long. The CDR3 has 13 amino acids, counting the end cysteine and phenylalanine. Here the CDR3 DNA is all that survives: 39 bases in frame from base 1. The CDR3 regions of human TCRbeta chains were analyzed by immunosequencing. Concerning the study's data processing: Repertoire TCRs were checked for matches against a reference library of SARS-CoV-2-specific TCRs that had been generated using the MIRA antigen-specificity platform. Breadth meant the fraction of unique TCRs that were SARS-CoV-2-associated, whereas depth meant the fraction of total T cells that were SARS-CoV-2-associated. Using the MIRA data, every spike-specific TCR was mapped to the spike region that the TCR reacted to and assigned to either a CD4 or a CD8 class. Log10-transformed breadth and depth values were compared by one-way ANOVA with Sidak's multiple comparisons tests. TCRdb re-hosts the immuneACCESS table, in-frame sequences only. Its copies lack some clones; in the studies checked, an unresolved V gene accounts for under half of them, and the cause for the rest is not known. V and J calls and clone size are those listed in that table; D and trimming were worked out from the DNA. Here the sample has some 130,000 clones; around 85% occur a single time. Jointly, the top ten make up under 2% of the sample.

The clonotype was recovered from an adult in good health. Recombination connected TRBV30 to TRBJ1-5, with a tentative D gene TRBD1 over 5 matching bases. The sample was peripheral blood, taken on day 0 of AZD1222 vaccination. The encoded CDR3 is CAWSSQGGQPQHF. The DNA reads TGTGCCTGGAGTAGTCAGGGAGGACAGCCCCAGCATTTT.